The sequence of this TCR beta chain was determined in a study of cytomegalovirus exposure and HLA in healthy donors. Background on the study: Genetic ancestry analysis placed 81% of the 300 to 500 donors that were genotyped in the Caucasian-associated cluster.

Donors were ostensibly healthy at sampling, although undocumented immune exposures were probable. As for this clone: The antigen remains unidentified.

A multiplex PCR was run with 60 Vbeta primers and 13 Jbeta primers. Profiled with immunoSEQ multiplex PCR; TCRdb holds only in-frame clones, not every one. The table records about 43,000 clones, 51% of them present only once. Germline CDR1 is SGHTA and CDR2 is FQGNSA. V was clipped by 3 bases and J by 11 bases; unmatched bases: 13. CDR3 length equals 15 residues. Study findings and constraints: V segments that were indistinguishable, TRBV6-2 and TRBV6-3 among them, were omitted from analysis. TCR beta V segments were, for the most part, productive about 87% or about 30% of the time in an earlier analysis.

Specimen: PBMCs. This receptor was taken from a man in his sixties in good health and CMV-seronegative. This rearrangement joins TRBV7-2 to TRBJ1-2; 9 nucleotides agree with TRBD1. The CDR3 nucleotides read TGTGCCAGCAGCTTGCAACTTGGACAGGGGAACGGGTACACCTTC. It yields the protein CASSLQLGQGNGYTF. Full variable domain (outside the CDR3, taken from reference TRBV7-2 and TRBJ1-2): GAGVSQSPSNKVTEKGKDVELRCDPISGHTALYWYRQSLGQGLEFLIYFQGNSAPDKSGLPSDRFSAERTGGSVSTLTIQRTQQEDSAVYLCASSLQLGQGNGYTFGSGTRLTVV.